This is a list of T cell receptor beta chains from one sample in a study of human T cells and chemical hapten exposure. MiXCR, applied by TCRdb to the RACE reads, yields one record per CDR3 protein. The sample has about 340,000 distinct CDR3 sequences; 5.5% to 8% are singletons. The input for sequencing was whole blood, taken in connection with sensitization to the hapten diphenylcyclopropenone (DPC). The receptor source for this set is a woman aged 18-35 years with alopecia areata. Some clones in this sample may be carry-over from other donors' samples. Each CDR3 is given with its conserved first and last residue. The D gene is left open where the match is weak. Expanded clones are given a class, and other clones once, few, many or no size at all.

J gene | D gene | clone size | V gene | CDR3 protein | CDR3 DNA
TRBJ1-1 | - | many | TRBV20-1 | CSAWLPTGDTEAFF | TGCAGTGCCTGGCTGCCTACGGGGGACACTGAAGCTTTCTTT
TRBJ1-5 | - | few | TRBV6-5 | CASSYGGVGPQHF | TGTGCCAGCAGTTATGGAGGGGTTGGACCCCAGCATTTT
TRBJ2-1 | TRBD2 | many | TRBV2 | CASRRLAGGYNEQFF | TGTGCCAGCAGGAGACTAGCGGGGGGCTACAATGAGCAGTTCTTC
TRBJ2-3 | TRBD1 | - | TRBV6-4 | CASSDSAGGEGTDTQYF | TGTGCCAGCAGTGACTCCGCAGGGGGTGAGGGCACAGATACGCAGTATTTT
TRBJ2-5 | TRBD2 | many | TRBV5-1 | CASSLGSGPRQTQYF | TGCGCCAGCAGCTTGGGTAGCGGGCCACGCCAGACCCAGTACTTC
TRBJ2-3 | TRBD2 | many | TRBV6-5 | CASSYPRSGTQTDTQYF | TGTGCCAGCAGTTATCCACGTAGCGGGACCCAAACAGATACGCAGTATTTT
TRBJ1-4 | - | many | TRBV7-2 | CASSLEGATNEKLFF | TGTGCCAGCAGCTTAGAAGGGGCAACTAATGAAAAACTGTTTTTT
TRBJ1-5 | TRBD1 | few | TRBV7-9 | CASSSGTGVGQPQHF | TGTGCCAGCAGTTCTGGTACAGGGGTCGGTCAGCCCCAGCATTTT
TRBJ2-1 | - | - | TRBV24-1 | CATSLTGSLGEQFF | TGTGCCACCAGTTTGACAGGAAGCCTCGGGGAGCAGTTCTTC
TRBJ2-3 | - | many | TRBV7-2 | CASSLGGGYYTDTQYF | TGTGCCAGCAGCTTAGGTGGCGGCTACTACACAGATACGCAGTATTTT
TRBJ2-7 | - | many | TRBV10-3 | CAVKQGTSRFYEQYF | TGTGCCGTGAAACAGGGTACCTCCCGGTTTTACGAGCAGTACTTC
TRBJ2-6 | TRBD1 | many | TRBV6-5 | CASSLRTGYSGANVLTF | TGTGCCAGCAGCCTTAGGACAGGTTACTCTGGGGCCAACGTCCTGACTTTC
TRBJ1-5 | - | few | TRBV28 | CASRIWGIDNQPQHF | TGTGCCAGCCGAATCTGGGGGATCGACAATCAGCCCCAGCATTTT
TRBJ1-6 | - | few | TRBV6-5 | CASRPTSGVAYNSPLHF | TGTGCCAGCAGGCCCACTTCAGGGGTCGCCTATAATTCACCCCTCCACTTT
TRBJ2-3 | - | many | TRBV2 | CASRLQGPRTDTQYF | TGTGCCAGCAGGCTACAGGGCCCACGGACAGATACGCAGTATTTT
TRBJ2-7 | TRBD2 | - | TRBV7-6 | CASSLAFSGGLSYEQYF | TGTGCCAGCAGCTTAGCGTTTAGCGGGGGCCTCTCCTACGAGCAGTACTTC
TRBJ1-1 | - | few | TRBV7-9 | CANREMNTEAFF | TGTGCCAACCGAGAGATGAACACTGAAGCTTTCTTT
TRBJ1-5 | - | few | TRBV6-2/TRBV6-3 | CASTSYGDPYQPQHF | TGTGCCAGCACTTCCTATGGGGACCCGTATCAGCCCCAGCATTTT
TRBJ1-1 | TRBD1 | many | TRBV18 | CASSPSTGTTEAFF | TGTGCCAGCTCACCATCGACAGGGACCACTGAAGCTTTCTTT
TRBJ1-2 | TRBD1 | many | TRBV6-5 | CASSLGGGDYGYTF | TGTGCCAGCAGTTTGGGAGGGGGCGACTATGGCTACACCTTC
TRBJ2-1 | - | many | TRBV4-1 | CASSQDAFQSYNEQFF | TGCGCCAGCAGCCAAGATGCCTTCCAGTCCTACAATGAGCAGTTCTTC
TRBJ1-5 | - | many | TRBV29-1 | CSVEGSGDQPQHF | TGCAGCGTTGAAGGGTCAGGGGATCAGCCCCAGCATTTT
TRBJ2-1 | - | few | TRBV12-3/TRBV12-4 | CASSFKGSSYNEQFF | TGTGCCAGCAGTTTTAAGGGAAGCTCCTACAATGAGCAGTTCTTC
TRBJ2-3 | TRBD2 | few | TRBV6-5 | CASSYSGLAGLGSDTQYF | TGTGCCAGCAGTTACTCGGGACTAGCGGGGCTTGGGTCAGATACGCAGTATTTT
TRBJ1-4 | TRBD1 | - | TRBV6-1 | CATEGTDGYEKLFF | TGTGCCACCGAGGGGACAGACGGGTATGAAAAACTGTTTTTT
TRBJ2-5 | - | - | TRBV2 | CASCQDQETQYF | TGTGCCAGCTGCCAGGACCAAGAGACCCAGTACTTC
TRBJ2-3 | TRBD1 | few | TRBV7-2 | CASSQSGQSTDTQYF | TGTGCCAGCAGCCAGTCGGGACAGAGCACAGATACGCAGTATTTT
TRBJ2-5 | - | few | TRBV5-4 | CASSLLLSEGIETQYF | TGTGCCAGCAGCTTGCTGCTCTCCGAAGGGATCGAGACCCAGTACTTC
TRBJ2-3 | - | few | TRBV5-5 | CASSLATRSDTQYF | TGTGCCAGCAGCTTGGCCACAAGGTCAGATACGCAGTATTTT
TRBJ1-1 | TRBD1 | few | TRBV7-9 | CASSLTPGQGQEAFF | TGTGCCAGCAGCTTAACTCCGGGACAGGGCCAGGAAGCTTTCTTT
TRBJ2-2 | TRBD2 | few | TRBV9 | CASSVRLAWNTGELFF | TGTGCCAGCAGCGTCAGACTAGCTTGGAACACCGGGGAGCTGTTTTTT
TRBJ2-7 | - | many | TRBV7-9 | CASSPRTPGDPYEQYF | TGTGCCAGCAGCCCCAGGACTCCAGGGGACCCCTACGAGCAGTACTTC
TRBJ1-4 | - | few | TRBV9 | CASGVNGQSTNEKLFF | TGTGCCAGCGGGGTCAATGGACAGTCAACTAATGAAAAACTGTTTTTT
TRBJ1-1 | - | many | TRBV6-5 | CASRRGQLNTEAFF | TGTGCCAGCAGACGAGGACAGTTGAACACTGAAGCTTTCTTT
TRBJ2-3 | TRBD2 | many | TRBV12-3/TRBV12-4 | CASSTGGTSGTDTQYF | TGTGCCAGCAGTACGGGGGGGACTAGCGGCACAGATACGCAGTATTTT
TRBJ1-1 | - | few | TRBV4-1 | CASSLVARGDTEAFF | TGCGCCAGCAGTCTTGTGGCCAGAGGAGACACTGAAGCTTTCTTT
TRBJ1-1 | TRBD1 | - | TRBV15 | CATSPLHRGPRDTEAFF | TGTGCCACCAGCCCACTCCACAGGGGGCCACGGGACACTGAAGCTTTCTTT
TRBJ1-1 | - | few | TRBV6-5 | CASILRDRQGKTFF | TGTGCCAGCATTCTAAGGGATCGGCAGGGGAAAACTTTCTTT
TRBJ1-3 | - | - | TRBV20-1 | CSARGFSGNTIYF | TGCAGTGCTAGAGGGTTCTCTGGAAACACCATATATTTT
TRBJ2-3 | - | - | TRBV5-1 | CASSGSGVASTDTQYF | TGCGCCAGCAGCGGATCAGGAGTCGCTAGCACAGATACGCAGTATTTT
TRBJ2-3 | - | many | TRBV5-1 | CASSLLGRGADTQYF | TGCGCCAGCAGCTTGTTAGGCAGGGGGGCAGATACGCAGTATTTT
TRBJ2-7 | TRBD2 | many | TRBV5-1 | CASSLDGTSGYEQYF | TGCGCCAGCAGCTTGGATGGGACTAGCGGGTACGAGCAGTACTTC
TRBJ2-1 | - | many | TRBV29-1 | CSTFPNMYNEQFF | TGCAGCACCTTTCCCAATATGTACAATGAGCAGTTCTTC
TRBJ1-1 | - | many | TRBV20-1 | CSALGTSPEAFF | TGCAGTGCCTTAGGGACGAGCCCTGAAGCTTTCTTT
TRBJ1-1 | TRBD1 | - | TRBV5-1 | CASRLRGDREEGAFF | TGCGCCAGTCGCCTCCGGGGGGACAGGGAGGAGGGAGCTTTCTTT
TRBJ1-6 | - | few | TRBV6-2/TRBV6-3 | CASRLTSGSSYNSPLHF | TGTGCCAGCAGGCTTACGTCGGGGAGCTCCTATAATTCACCCCTCCACTTT
TRBJ1-2 | TRBD1 | many | TRBV3-1 | CASSQADRGLFGYTF | TGTGCCAGCAGCCAAGCGGACAGGGGGTTGTTTGGCTACACCTTC
TRBJ1-5 | - | - | TRBV21-1 | CASSKAQTDLSNQPQHF | TGTGCCAGCAGCAAAGCGCAAACAGACCTGAGCAATCAGCCCCAGCATTTT
TRBJ1-2 | - | - | TRBV20-1 | CSARSVLGSYGYTF | TGCAGTGCTAGGTCTGTACTAGGCAGTTATGGCTACACCTTC
TRBJ2-7 | - | few | TRBV25-1 | CASSESGSLSYEQYF | TGTGCCAGCAGTGAATCAGGCAGCTTATCCTACGAGCAGTACTTC
TRBJ2-5 | - | many | TRBV27 | CASSFVGAGETQYF | TGTGCCAGCAGTTTCGTGGGGGCTGGGGAGACCCAGTACTTC
TRBJ2-3 | - | many | TRBV12-3/TRBV12-4 | CATTSRRGGPTDTQYF | TGTGCCACCACCTCCCGCAGGGGGGGGCCCACAGATACGCAGTATTTT
TRBJ2-1 | - | many | TRBV6-2/TRBV6-3 | CASQRGTYNEQFF | TGTGCCAGCCAGAGAGGTACCTACAATGAGCAGTTCTTC